The rows below give T cell receptor beta chains drawn from one sample of a study of cytomegalovirus exposure and HLA in healthy donors. The assay was immunoSEQ multiplex PCR, and TCRdb's table has in-frame clones only and misses some. The sample holds roughly 150,000 clones, 70% to 80% seen once. Source material: PBMCs. These receptors came from a man aged 35-49 years in good health and CMV-seronegative. Both conserved end residues are part of each CDR3. The D gene is left open where the match is weak. Size is omitted from some rows. Given values are once, few, many or a class for expanded clones.

V gene	D gene	J gene	clone size	CDR3 DNA	CDR3 protein
TRBV5-6	TRBD2	TRBJ2-5	-	TGTGCCAGCAGCTTCCGGACTAGCGGGAGTCGAGGAGAGACCCAGTACTTC	CASSFRTSGSRGETQYF
TRBV29-1	-	TRBJ2-5	-	TGCAGCGTTATAGCCCAGCAAGAGACCCAGTACTTC	CSVIAQQETQYF
TRBV2	-	TRBJ1-5	-	TGTGCCAGCAGGGGACTAAGCAATCAGCCCCAGCATTTT	CASRGLSNQPQHF
TRBV5-4	-	TRBJ2-3	-	TGTGCCAGCAGCCGTCCCGAGGGGGGGGCGCGGGTCACAGATACGCAGTATTTT	CASSRPEGGARVTDTQYF
TRBV5-4	TRBD2	TRBJ2-3	once	TGTGCCAGCAGCTTGGCCGGCGGGAGCTCAGATACGCAGTATTTT	CASSLAGGSSDTQYF
TRBV5-1	-	TRBJ2-6	-	TGCGCCAGCAGCTCCTCCGACAGCTTCTCTGGGGCCAACGGCCTGACTTTC	CASSSSDSFSGANGLTF
TRBV6-5	TRBD1	TRBJ1-5	-	TGTGCCAGCAGTCCAGACAGGGCTGTACAGCCCCAGCATTTT	CASSPDRAVQPQHF
TRBV2	TRBD1	TRBJ1-5	-	TGTGCCAGCAGTGACGGACAGGGTGATCAGCCCCAGCATTTT	CASSDGQGDQPQHF
TRBV13	-	TRBJ2-5	-	TGTGCCAGCAGCTCCAGTGAGACCCAGTACTTC	CASSSSETQYF
TRBV10-3	-	TRBJ2-1	few	TGTGCCACCCGGGTCAGCAATGAGCAGTTCTTC	CATRVSNEQFF
TRBV7-3	TRBD2	TRBJ2-1	-	TGTGCCAGCAGCTTACCACTAGCGGGAGTCGATGAGCAGTTCTTC	CASSLPLAGVDEQFF
TRBV28	-	TRBJ2-5	-	TGTGCCAGCAGTTTTCGGTCTAGCAGCCAAGAGACCCAGTACTTC	CASSFRSSSQETQYF
TRBV6-1	TRBD2	TRBJ2-7	-	TGTGCCAGCAGCAATCTAGCGGGTTGGTCCTACGAGCAGTACTTC	CASSNLAGWSYEQYF
TRBV5-4	TRBD1	TRBJ1-2	-	TGTGCCAGCAGTGGTCGGGGACAGGGTAACTATGGCCACACCTTC	CASSGRGQGNYGHTF
TRBV11-2	TRBD1	TRBJ2-5	-	TGTGCCAGCAGCTTAAACAGGGGAAGGGAGACCCAGTACTTC	CASSLNRGRETQYF
TRBV11-3	TRBD2	TRBJ2-3	-	TGTGCCAGCAGCTCTAGCGGGAGTGGCGGTACGCAGTATTTT	CASSSSGSGGTQYF
TRBV7-3	TRBD2	TRBJ2-1	-	TGTGCCAGCAGCTCCCCACTAGCGGGGTACAATGAGCAGTTCTTC	CASSSPLAGYNEQFF
TRBV5-4	-	TRBJ1-2	once	TGTGCCAGCAGCCGGTGGGGGGAAACTACCTATGGCTACACCTTC	CASSRWGETTYGYTF
TRBV28	-	TRBJ2-5	-	TGTGCCAGCAGTCGGCAGGGGATTCAAGAGACCCAGTACTTC	CASSRQGIQETQYF
TRBV19	-	TRBJ2-1	-	TGTGCCAGTAGTATCACTGCCCGGGGTGAGCAGTTCTTC	CASSITARGEQFF
TRBV7-3	TRBD2	TRBJ2-1	-	TGTGCCAGCAGCTTAGGGACTAGCGGGGGATACAATGAGCAGTTCTTC	CASSLGTSGGYNEQFF
TRBV2	TRBD1	TRBJ2-6	-	TGTGCCAGCAGTGACCTCCTCGGGACAGGGGTTGGGGCCAACGTCCTGACTTTC	CASSDLLGTGVGANVLTF
TRBV7-3	-	TRBJ2-5	-	TGTGCCAGCAGCTTAAATCTCAGAGCGGAAGAGACCCAGTACTTC	CASSLNLRAEETQYF
TRBV30	-	TRBJ2-7	-	TGTGCCTGGAAGGGGCCCTCCTACGAGCAGTACTTC	CAWKGPSYEQYF
TRBV28	-	TRBJ1-2	-	TGTGCCAGCAGGCCTACAGGGAGGGGAGGCTACACCTTC	CASRPTGRGGYTF
TRBV9	TRBD1	TRBJ1-1	-	TGTGCCAGCAGCGTAGGGGGGACAGGGGAAGCTTTCTTT	CASSVGGTGEAFF
TRBV29-1	-	TRBJ2-2	-	TGCAGCGTTGAAGAACGGGACAAGAACACCGGGGAGCTGTTTTTT	CSVEERDKNTGELFF
TRBV28	-	TRBJ2-1	-	TGTGCCAGCTGGCCAGGGACACGCTACAATGAGCAGTTCTTC	CASWPGTRYNEQFF
TRBV7-2	-	TRBJ2-2	few	TGTGCCAGCAGCTTGACTAACACCGGGGAGCTGTTTTTT	CASSLTNTGELFF
TRBV7-3	TRBD1	TRBJ1-1	-	TGTGCCAGCAGCTTTGGACAGGGCAACACTGAAGCTTTCTTT	CASSFGQGNTEAFF
TRBV7-9	TRBD1	TRBJ1-1	few	TGTTCCAGCAGTTGGGACAGGGCCACTGAAGCTTTCTTT	CSSSWDRATEAFF
TRBV5-1	TRBD1	TRBJ1-1	few	TGCGCCAGCAGCAGAGTACAGGGGGCTGGCACTGAAGCTTTCTTT	CASSRVQGAGTEAFF
TRBV28	-	TRBJ2-2	-	TGTGCCAGCAGTTTCCCTGCGGCAGGGCGGGGTTGGGGGGAGCTGTTTTTT	CASSFPAAGRGWGELFF
TRBV27	-	TRBJ2-4	-	TGTGCCAGCAGTTTATCCCCCTCCCCTACTTGGAGTCGAACCAAAAACATTCAGTACTTC	CASSLSPSPTWSRTKNIQYF
TRBV27	TRBD1	TRBJ2-7	-	TGTGCCAGCAGAGGGACAGGGAGCTCCTACGAGCAGTACTTC	CASRGTGSSYEQYF
TRBV30	TRBD2	TRBJ2-2	-	TGTGCCTGGAGTTTGACTAGCGGGGGACGGGGGGAGCTGTTTTTT	CAWSLTSGGRGELFF
TRBV7-9	-	TRBJ2-3	-	TGTGCCAGCAGGCGAACAGGTACAGATACGCAGTATTTT	CASRRTGTDTQYF
TRBV27	TRBD1	TRBJ2-2	-	TGTGCCAGCAGTACTAGGACAGGGACCACCGGGGAGCTGTTTTTT	CASSTRTGTTGELFF
TRBV28	TRBD1	TRBJ1-1	-	TGTGCCAGCAGTGTCTTTCAACAGGGGGGAACTGAAGCTTTCTTT	CASSVFQQGGTEAFF
TRBV5-1	TRBD1	TRBJ2-5	-	TGCGCCAGCAGCTTGGGGACAGGGGAAGGGACCCAGTACTTC	CASSLGTGEGTQYF
TRBV19	TRBD1	TRBJ1-5	-	TGTGCCAGTACCTGGACAGGGGGCGGCCAGCCCCAGCATTTT	CASTWTGGGQPQHF
TRBV29-1	TRBD1	TRBJ1-2	-	TGCAGCGTCGGGACAGGGGCTGTCTATGGCTACACCTTC	CSVGTGAVYGYTF
TRBV11-2	-	TRBJ2-1	-	TGTGCCAGCAGCGGAAAGGTTGCGGGATCCTACAATGAGCAGTTCTTC	CASSGKVAGSYNEQFF
TRBV6-1	TRBD1	TRBJ1-5	-	TGTGCCAGCAAGGGACAGGTTAATAGCAATCAGCCCCAGCATTTT	CASKGQVNSNQPQHF
TRBV11-2	TRBD1	TRBJ1-2	few	TGTGCCAGCAGCTTAGATCAAGTGCCAGGGGGCCATGGCTACACCTTC	CASSLDQVPGGHGYTF
TRBV7-9	-	TRBJ2-2	-	TGTTCCAGCAGCTTACTAGCAGGACCGAACACCGGGGAGCTGTTTTTT	CSSSLLAGPNTGELFF
TRBV18	TRBD2	TRBJ2-2	-	TGTGCCAGCTCCCTCAGCGGGAGGGACGCCGGGGAGCTGTTTTTT	CASSLSGRDAGELFF
TRBV7-8	-	TRBJ2-7	few	TGTGCCAGCAGCTTAACGGAGGGGGCAATCTACGAGCAGTACTTC	CASSLTEGAIYEQYF
TRBV19	-	TRBJ2-2	-	TGTGCCAGTAGTATCCGAGGAGCTCCGAACACCGGGGAGCTGTTTTTT	CASSIRGAPNTGELFF
TRBV6-5	-	TRBJ1-2	-	TGTGCCAGCAGTTACTCGAAGAATCCAGGGATCTACGGCTACACCTTC	CASSYSKNPGIYGYTF